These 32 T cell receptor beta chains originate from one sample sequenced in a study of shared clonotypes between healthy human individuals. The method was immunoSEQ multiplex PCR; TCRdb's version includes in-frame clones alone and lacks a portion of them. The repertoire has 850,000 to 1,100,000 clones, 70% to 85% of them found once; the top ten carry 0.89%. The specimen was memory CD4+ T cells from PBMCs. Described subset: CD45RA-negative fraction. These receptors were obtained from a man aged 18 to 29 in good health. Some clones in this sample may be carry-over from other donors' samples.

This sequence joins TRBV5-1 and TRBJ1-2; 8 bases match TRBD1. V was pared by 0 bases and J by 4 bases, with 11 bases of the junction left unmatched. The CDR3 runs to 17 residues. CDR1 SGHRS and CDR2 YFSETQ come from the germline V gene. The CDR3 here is CASSLDSGQGWGYGYTF. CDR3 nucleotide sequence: TGCGCCAGCAGCTTGGACAGCGGACAGGGCTGGGGCTATGGCTACACCTTC.

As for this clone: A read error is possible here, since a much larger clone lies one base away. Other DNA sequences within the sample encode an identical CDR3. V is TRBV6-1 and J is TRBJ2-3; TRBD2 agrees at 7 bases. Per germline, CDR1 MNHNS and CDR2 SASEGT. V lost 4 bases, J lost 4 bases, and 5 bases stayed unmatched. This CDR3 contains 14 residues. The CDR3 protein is CASSGLAGADTQYF. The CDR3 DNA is TGTGCCAGCAGTGGACTAGCTGGAGCAGATACGCAGTATTTT.

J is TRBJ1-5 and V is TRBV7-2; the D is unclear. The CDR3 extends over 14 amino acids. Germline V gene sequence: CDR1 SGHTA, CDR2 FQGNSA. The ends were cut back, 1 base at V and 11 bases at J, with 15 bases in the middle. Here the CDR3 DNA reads TGTGCCAGCAGCTTAGGATCTCCCTCGATGGCCCAGCATTTT. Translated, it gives CASSLGSPSMAQHF.

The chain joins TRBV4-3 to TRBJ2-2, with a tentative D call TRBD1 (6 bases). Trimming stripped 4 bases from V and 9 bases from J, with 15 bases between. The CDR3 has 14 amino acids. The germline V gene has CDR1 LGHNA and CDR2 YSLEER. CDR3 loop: CASSLYGQSRELFF. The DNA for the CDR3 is TGCGCCAGCAGCCTTTATGGACAGTCGAGGGAGCTGTTTTTT.

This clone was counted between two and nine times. The CDR3 loop reads CASSYRGNYGYTF. Written as DNA, the CDR3 is TGTGCCAGCAGTTACAGGGGAAACTATGGCTACACCTTC. The chain is built from TRBV27 and TRBJ1-2, with 7 bases matching TRBD1. Trimming removed 4 bases from V and 2 bases from J; junction bases left unmatched: 1. This CDR3 has 13 residues. The germline gives CDR1 MNHEY, CDR2 SMNVEV (reference sequence).

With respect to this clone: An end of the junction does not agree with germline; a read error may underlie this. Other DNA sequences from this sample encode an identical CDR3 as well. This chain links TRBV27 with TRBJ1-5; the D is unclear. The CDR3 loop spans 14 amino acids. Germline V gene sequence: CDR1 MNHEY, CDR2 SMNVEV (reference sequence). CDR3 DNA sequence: TGCGCCAGCAGTTTCGGTCATACCAATCAGCCCCAGCATTTT. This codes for CASSFGHTNQPQHF.

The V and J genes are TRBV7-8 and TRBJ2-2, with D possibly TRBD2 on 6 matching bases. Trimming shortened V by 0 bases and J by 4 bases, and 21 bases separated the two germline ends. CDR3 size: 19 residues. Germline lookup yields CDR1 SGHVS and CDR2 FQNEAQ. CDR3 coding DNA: TGTGCCAGCAGCTTAGCCCCTAAGAGTAGCGGCCTTGCCACCGGGGAGCTGTTTTTT. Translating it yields CASSLAPKSSGLATGELFF.

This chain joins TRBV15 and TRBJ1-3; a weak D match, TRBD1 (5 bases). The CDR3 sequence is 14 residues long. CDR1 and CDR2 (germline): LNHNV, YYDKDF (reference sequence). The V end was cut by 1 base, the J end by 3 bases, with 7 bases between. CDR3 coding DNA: TGTGCCACCAGCAGAGGAGGGGATGGAAACACCATATATTTT. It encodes CATSRGGDGNTIYF.

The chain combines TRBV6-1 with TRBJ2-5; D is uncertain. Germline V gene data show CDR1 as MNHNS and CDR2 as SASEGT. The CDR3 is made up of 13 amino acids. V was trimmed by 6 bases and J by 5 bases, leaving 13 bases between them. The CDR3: CASRPQRIETQYF. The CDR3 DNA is TGTGCCAGCAGACCGCAGAGAATCGAGACCCAGTACTTC.

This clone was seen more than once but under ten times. The CDR3 protein is CASGTGATGELFF. CDR3 sequence (DNA): TGTGCCAGTGGGACAGGGGCTACCGGGGAGCTGTTTTTT. The rearrangement links TRBV19 to TRBJ2-2; 10 bases are a match to TRBD1. The CDR3 covers 13 residues. Germline V lookup: CDR1 LNHDA, CDR2 SQIVND (reference sequence). Unmatched junction bases numbered 2, after V lost 8 bases and J lost 5 bases.

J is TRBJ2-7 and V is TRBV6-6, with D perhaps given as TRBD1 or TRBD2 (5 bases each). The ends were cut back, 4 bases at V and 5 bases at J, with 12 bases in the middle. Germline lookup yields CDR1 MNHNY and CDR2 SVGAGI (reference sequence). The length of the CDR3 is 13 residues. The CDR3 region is CASSFEGQNEQYF. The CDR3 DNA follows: TGTGCCAGCAGTTTTGAGGGGCAGAACGAGCAGTACTTC.

The CDR3 spells CASSLDRPGGRPNEQYF. Written as DNA, the CDR3 is TGTGCCAGCAGCTTAGATCGGCCAGGGGGGAGGCCAAACGAGCAGTACTTC. The rearrangement links TRBV7-9 to TRBJ2-7, with a possible D match to TRBD1 (7 bases). Germline V gene data show CDR1 as SEHNR and CDR2 as FQNEAQ (reference sequence). The CDR3 has 17 residues. The V and J ends lost 1 base and 5 bases respectively, with 21 bases between them.

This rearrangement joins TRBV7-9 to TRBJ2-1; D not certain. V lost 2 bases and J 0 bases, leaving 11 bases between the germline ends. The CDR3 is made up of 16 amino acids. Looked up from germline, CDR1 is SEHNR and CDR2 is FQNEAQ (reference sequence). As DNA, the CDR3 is TGTGCCAGCAGCTTAAGAACCAGTAGCTCCTACAATGAGCAGTTCTTC. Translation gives CASSLRTSSSYNEQFF. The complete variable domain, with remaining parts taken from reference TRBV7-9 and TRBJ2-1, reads DTGVSQNPRHKITKRGQNVTFRCDPISEHNRLYWYRQTLGQGPEFLTYFQNEAQLEKSRLLSDRFSAERPKGSFSTLEIQRTEQGDSAMYLCASSLRTSSSYNEQFFGPGTRLTVL.

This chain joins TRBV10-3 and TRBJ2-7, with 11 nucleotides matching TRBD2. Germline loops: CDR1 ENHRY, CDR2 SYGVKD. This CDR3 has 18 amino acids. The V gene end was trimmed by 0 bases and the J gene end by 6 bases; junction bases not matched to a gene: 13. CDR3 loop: CAISESAGLAENPGEQYF. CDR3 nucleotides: TGTGCCATCAGTGAGTCGGCGGGACTAGCGGAAAATCCTGGCGAGCAGTACTTC.

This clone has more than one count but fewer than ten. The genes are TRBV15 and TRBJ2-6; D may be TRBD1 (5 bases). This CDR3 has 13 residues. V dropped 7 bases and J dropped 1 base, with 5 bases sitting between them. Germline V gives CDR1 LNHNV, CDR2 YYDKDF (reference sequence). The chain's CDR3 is CATKGSGANVLTF. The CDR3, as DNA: TGTGCCACCAAGGGGTCTGGGGCCAACGTCCTGACTTTC.

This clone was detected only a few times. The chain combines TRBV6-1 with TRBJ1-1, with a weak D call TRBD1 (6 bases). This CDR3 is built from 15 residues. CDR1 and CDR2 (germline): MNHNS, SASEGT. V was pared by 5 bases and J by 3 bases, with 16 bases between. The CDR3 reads CASSPGTLGDTEAFF. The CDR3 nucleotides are TGTGCCAGCAGTCCCGGGACACTGGGGGACACTGAAGCTTTCTTT.

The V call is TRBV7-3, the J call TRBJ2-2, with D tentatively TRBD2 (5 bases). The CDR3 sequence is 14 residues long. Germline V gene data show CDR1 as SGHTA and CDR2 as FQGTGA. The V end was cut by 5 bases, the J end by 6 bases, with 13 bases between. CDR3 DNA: TGTGCCAGCAGCACGACACGGGGAGCCGGGGAGCTGTTTTTT. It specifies CASSTTRGAGELFF.

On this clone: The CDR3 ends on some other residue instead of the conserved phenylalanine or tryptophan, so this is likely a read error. In DNA form, the CDR3 reads TGTGACAGCAGCTTAGCAGCATCTAACTATGGCTACACCTTA. This encodes CDSSLAASNYGYTL. The V gene is TRBV7-9, the J gene TRBJ1-2; no clear D gene. Germline values: CDR1 SEHNR, CDR2 FQNEAQ (reference sequence). CDR3 length equals 14 residues.

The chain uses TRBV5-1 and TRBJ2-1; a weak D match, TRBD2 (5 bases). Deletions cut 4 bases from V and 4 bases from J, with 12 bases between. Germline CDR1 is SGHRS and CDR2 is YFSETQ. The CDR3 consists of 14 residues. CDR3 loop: CASSPSGGYNEQFF. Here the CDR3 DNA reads TGCGCCAGCAGCCCCAGCGGCGGTTACAATGAGCAGTTCTTC.

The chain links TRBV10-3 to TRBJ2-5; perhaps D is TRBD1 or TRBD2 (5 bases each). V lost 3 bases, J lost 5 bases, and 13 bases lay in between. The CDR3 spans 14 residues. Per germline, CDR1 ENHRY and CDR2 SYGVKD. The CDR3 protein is CAISEGARRETQYF. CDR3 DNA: TGTGCCATCAGTGAAGGGGCAAGGAGGGAGACCCAGTACTTC.

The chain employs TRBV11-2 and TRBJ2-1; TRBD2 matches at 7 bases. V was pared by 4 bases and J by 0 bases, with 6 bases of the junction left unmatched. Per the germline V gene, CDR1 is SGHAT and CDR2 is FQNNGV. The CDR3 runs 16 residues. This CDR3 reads CASSSASGFSYNEQFF. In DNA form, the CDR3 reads TGTGCCAGCAGCTCAGCTAGCGGTTTCTCCTACAATGAGCAGTTCTTC. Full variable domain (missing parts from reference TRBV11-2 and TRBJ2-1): EAGVAQSPRYKIIEKRQSVAFWCNPISGHATLYWYQQILGQGPKLLIQFQNNGVVDDSQLPKDRFSAERLKGVDSTLKIQPAKLEDSAVYLCASSSASGFSYNEQFFGPGTRLTVL.

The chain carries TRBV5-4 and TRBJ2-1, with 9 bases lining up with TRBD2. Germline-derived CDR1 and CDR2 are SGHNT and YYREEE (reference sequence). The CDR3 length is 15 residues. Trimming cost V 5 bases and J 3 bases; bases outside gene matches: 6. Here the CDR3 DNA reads TGTGCCAGCAGGCTTAGCGGGAGCCGCTACAATGAGCAGTTCTTC. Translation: CASRLSGSRYNEQFF.

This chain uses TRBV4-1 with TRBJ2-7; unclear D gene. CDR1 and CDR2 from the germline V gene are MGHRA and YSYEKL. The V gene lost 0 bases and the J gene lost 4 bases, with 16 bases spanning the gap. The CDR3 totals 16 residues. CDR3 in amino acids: CASSQDRSFGIYEQYF. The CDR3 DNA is TGCGCCAGCAGCCAAGACAGGTCCTTTGGAATATACGAGCAGTACTTC.

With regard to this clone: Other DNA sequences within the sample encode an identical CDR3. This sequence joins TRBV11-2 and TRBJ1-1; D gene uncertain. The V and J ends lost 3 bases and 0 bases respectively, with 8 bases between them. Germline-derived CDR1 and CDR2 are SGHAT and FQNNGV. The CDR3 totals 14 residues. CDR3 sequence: CASSLVGMNTEAFF. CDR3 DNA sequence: TGTGCCAGCAGCTTGGTGGGGATGAACACTGAAGCTTTCTTT.

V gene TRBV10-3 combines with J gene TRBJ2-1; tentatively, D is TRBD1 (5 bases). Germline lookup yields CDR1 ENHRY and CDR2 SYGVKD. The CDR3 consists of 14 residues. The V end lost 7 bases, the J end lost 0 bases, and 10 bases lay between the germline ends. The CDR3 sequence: CAITEGASYNEQFF. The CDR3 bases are TGTGCCATCACCGAAGGGGCCTCCTACAATGAGCAGTTCTTC.

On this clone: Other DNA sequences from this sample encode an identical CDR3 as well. The DNA for the CDR3 is TGTGCCAGCACAGGGACCCCAGGGGGTTACGAGCAGTACTTC. It encodes CASTGTPGGYEQYF. The rearrangement uses TRBV25-1 and TRBJ2-7; 7 bases fit TRBD1. The V gene end was trimmed by 7 bases and the J gene end by 4 bases; junction bases not matched to a gene: 10. Germline V gene lookup returns CDR1 MGHDK and CDR2 SYGVNS. This CDR3 region has 14 residues.

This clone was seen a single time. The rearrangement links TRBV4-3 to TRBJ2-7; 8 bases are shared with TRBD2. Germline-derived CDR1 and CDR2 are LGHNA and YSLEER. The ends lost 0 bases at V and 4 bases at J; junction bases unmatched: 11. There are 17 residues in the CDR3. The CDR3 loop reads CASSQDMKAGGGYEQYF. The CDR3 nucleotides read TGCGCCAGCAGCCAAGATATGAAGGCGGGAGGCGGGTACGAGCAGTACTTC.

The CDR3 loop is CASRSGVSGLGADTQYF. CDR3 nucleotides: TGCGCCAGCAGATCGGGGGTTAGCGGATTGGGGGCAGATACGCAGTATTTT. The V gene is TRBV5-1, the J gene TRBJ2-3; a possible D gene is TRBD2 (6 bases). The CDR3 loop spans 17 amino acids. The V gene's germline CDR1 is SGHRS and CDR2 YFSETQ. The ends were cut back, 5 bases at V and 4 bases at J, with 23 bases in the middle.

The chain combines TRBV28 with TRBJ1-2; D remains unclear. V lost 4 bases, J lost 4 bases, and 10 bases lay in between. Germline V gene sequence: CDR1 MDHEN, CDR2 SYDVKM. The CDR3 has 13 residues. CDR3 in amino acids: CASSSVGGYGYTF. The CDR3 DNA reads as TGTGCCAGCAGTTCCGTGGGTGGCTATGGCTACACCTTC.

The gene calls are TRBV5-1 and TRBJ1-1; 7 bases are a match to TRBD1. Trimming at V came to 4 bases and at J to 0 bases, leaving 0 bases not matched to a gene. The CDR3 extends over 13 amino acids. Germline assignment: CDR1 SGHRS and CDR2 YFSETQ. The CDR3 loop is CASSDRVNTEAFF. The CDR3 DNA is TGCGCCAGCAGCGACAGGGTGAACACTGAAGCTTTCTTT.

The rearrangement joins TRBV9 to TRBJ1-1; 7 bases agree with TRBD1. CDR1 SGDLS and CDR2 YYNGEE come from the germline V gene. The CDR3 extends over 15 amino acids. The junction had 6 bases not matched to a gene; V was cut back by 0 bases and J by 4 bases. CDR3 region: CASSVGPGGVTEAFF. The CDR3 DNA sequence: TGTGCCAGCAGCGTAGGCCCAGGGGGGGTCACTGAAGCTTTCTTT.

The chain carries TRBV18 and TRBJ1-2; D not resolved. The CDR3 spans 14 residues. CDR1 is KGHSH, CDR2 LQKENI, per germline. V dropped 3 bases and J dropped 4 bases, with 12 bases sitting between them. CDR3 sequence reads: CASSPTTVPYGYTF. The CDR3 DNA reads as TGTGCCAGCTCACCTACGACGGTTCCCTATGGCTACACCTTC.